The TCR beta chain under discussion was sequenced for a study of neurological immune-mediated disorders. TCRdb ran MiXCR on the 5' RACE reads and lists one entry per CDR3 protein. The sample yields under 90,000 distinct CDR3 sequences, approximately 3.5% seen once. In this sample, this clonotype turned up many times. Germline values: CDR1 SGHTA, CDR2 FQGNSA. This CDR3 comprises 15 residues. Trimming cost V 0 bases and J 3 bases; bases outside gene matches: 5. Sample: PBMCs. The clonotype comes from a woman aged 50 to 60 with multiple sclerosis. V usage is TRBV7-2 and J usage is TRBJ2-7, with 7 bases aligning to TRBD2. CDR3 nucleotides: TGTGCCAGCAGCTTAGCGTATGGGGGGGACTACGAGCAGTACTTC. It is translated as CASSLAYGGDYEQYF.